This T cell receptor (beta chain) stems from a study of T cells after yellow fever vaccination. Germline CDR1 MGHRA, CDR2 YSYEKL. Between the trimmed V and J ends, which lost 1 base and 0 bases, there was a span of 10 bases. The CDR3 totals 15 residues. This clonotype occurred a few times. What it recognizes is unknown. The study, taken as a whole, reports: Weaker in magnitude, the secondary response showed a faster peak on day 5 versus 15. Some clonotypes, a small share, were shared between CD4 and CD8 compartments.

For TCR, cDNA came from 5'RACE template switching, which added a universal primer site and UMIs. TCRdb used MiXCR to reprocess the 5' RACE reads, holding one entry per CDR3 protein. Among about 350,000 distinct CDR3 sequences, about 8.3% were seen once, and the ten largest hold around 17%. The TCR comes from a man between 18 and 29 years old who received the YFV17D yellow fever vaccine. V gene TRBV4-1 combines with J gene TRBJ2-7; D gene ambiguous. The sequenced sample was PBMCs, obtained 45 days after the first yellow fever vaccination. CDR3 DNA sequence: TGCGCCAGCAGCCAAGTTCTGAAGAGCTCCTACGAGCAGTACTTC. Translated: CASSQVLKSSYEQYF.